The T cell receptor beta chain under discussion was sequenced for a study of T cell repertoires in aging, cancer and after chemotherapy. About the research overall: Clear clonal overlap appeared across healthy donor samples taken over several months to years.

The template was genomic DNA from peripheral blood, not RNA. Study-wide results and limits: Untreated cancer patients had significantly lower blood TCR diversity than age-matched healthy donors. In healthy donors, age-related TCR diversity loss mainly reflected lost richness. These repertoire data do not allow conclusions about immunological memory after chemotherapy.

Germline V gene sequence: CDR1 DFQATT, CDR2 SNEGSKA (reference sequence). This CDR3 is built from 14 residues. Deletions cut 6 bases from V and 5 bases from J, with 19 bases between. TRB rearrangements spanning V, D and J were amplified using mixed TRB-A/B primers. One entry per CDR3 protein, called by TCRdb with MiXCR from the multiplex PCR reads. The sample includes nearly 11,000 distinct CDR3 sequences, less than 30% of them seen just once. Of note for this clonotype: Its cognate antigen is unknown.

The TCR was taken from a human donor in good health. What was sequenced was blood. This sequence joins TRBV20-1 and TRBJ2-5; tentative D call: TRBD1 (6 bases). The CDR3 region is CSAIGSGTTETQYF. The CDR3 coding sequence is TGCAGTGCCATAGGTTCGGGGACAACGGAGACCCAGTACTTC.